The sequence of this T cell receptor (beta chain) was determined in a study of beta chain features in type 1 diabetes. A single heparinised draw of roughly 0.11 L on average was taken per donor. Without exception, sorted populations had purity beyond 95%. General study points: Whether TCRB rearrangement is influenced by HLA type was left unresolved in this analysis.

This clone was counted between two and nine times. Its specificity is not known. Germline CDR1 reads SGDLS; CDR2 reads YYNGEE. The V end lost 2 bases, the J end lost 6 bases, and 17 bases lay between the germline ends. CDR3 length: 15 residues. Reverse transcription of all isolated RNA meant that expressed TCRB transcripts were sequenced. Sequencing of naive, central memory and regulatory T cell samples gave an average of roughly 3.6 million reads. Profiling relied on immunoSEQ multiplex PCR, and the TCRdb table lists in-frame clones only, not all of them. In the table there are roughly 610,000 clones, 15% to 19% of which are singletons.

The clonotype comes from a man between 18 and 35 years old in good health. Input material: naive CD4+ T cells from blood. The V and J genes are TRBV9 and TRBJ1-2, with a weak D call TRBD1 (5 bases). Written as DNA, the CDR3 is TGTGCCAGCAGCGTCCGGGACGGGGCTGGGAATGGCTACACCTTC. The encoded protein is CASSVRDGAGNGYTF.